Below are 12 T cell receptor beta chains sequenced from a single sample in a study of cytomegalovirus exposure and HLA in healthy donors. The primer mix had 60 Vbeta and 13 Jbeta primers. Generated by immunoSEQ multiplex PCR, the TCRdb table keeps only in-frame clones and is missing some. The table has 150,000 to 200,000 clones, roughly four fifths seen once. Sequencing was performed on PBMCs. Every receptor here comes from a man aged 40-50 years in good health and CMV-seronegative.

The rearrangement uses TRBV4-1 and TRBJ2-3; D remains ambiguous. With 0 bases removed from V and 3 bases from J, the gap between germline ends came to 4 bases. Germline values: CDR1 MGHRA, CDR2 YSYEKL. The CDR3 is 13 residues long. The CDR3 is CASSQERTDTQYF. DNA of the CDR3: TGCGCCAGCAGCCAAGAGCGGACAGATACGCAGTATTTT.

The chain combines TRBV23-1 with TRBJ2-3; maybe TRBD1 (6 bases). TRBV23-1 is identified as an open reading frame with a role that is uncertain. CDR3 length: 17 amino acids. The V end lost 3 bases, the J end lost 1 base, and 17 bases lay between the germline ends. CDR3 amino acids: CASSHSQGRGCTDTQYF. The CDR3 bases are TGCGCCAGCAGTCATTCTCAGGGGAGAGGTTGCACAGATACGCAGTATTTT.

This clone has only a few counts. The chain combines TRBV7-2 with TRBJ1-2, with D perhaps matching TRBD1 (6 bases). The CDR3 loop spans 14 amino acids. The germline gives CDR1 SGHTA, CDR2 FQGNSA. V was cut by 5 bases and J by 4 bases, with 14 bases left in between. CDR3 sequence reads: CASSIGQSSYGYTF. DNA for the CDR3: TGTGCCAGCAGCATCGGACAGAGCTCCTATGGCTACACCTTC.

J is TRBJ1-6 and V is TRBV6-1, with TRBD1 as a possible D gene (6 bases). The germline gives CDR1 MNHNS, CDR2 SASEGT. Trimming left V 4 bases short and J 4 bases short, with 20 bases between. The CDR3 loop spans 18 amino acids. The CDR3 bases are TGTGCCAGCAGTGCGACTCAGACAGGACCTACTTATAATTCACCCCTCCACTTT. Translating gives CASSATQTGPTYNSPLHF.

The rearrangement joins TRBV19 to TRBJ1-2; the D is unclear. Germline V CDR1 and CDR2: LNHDA, SQIVND (reference sequence). The ends were cut back, 4 bases at V and 0 bases at J, with 12 bases in the middle. The length of the CDR3 is 15 residues. Here the CDR3 reads CASSTRSVANYGYTF. The DNA of the CDR3 is TGTGCCAGTAGTACACGTTCCGTAGCTAACTATGGCTACACCTTC. Full variable domain (remainder filled in from reference TRBV19 and TRBJ1-2): DGGITQSPKYLFRKEGQNVTLSCEQNLNHDAMYWYRQDPGQGLRLIYYSQIVNDFQKGDIAEGYSVSREKKESFPLTVTSAQKNPTAFYLCASSTRSVANYGYTFGSGTRLTVV.

The V gene is TRBV9, the J gene TRBJ2-1; 8 bases fit TRBD2. V was clipped by 4 bases and J by 2 bases; unmatched bases: 5. Germline values: CDR1 SGDLS, CDR2 YYNGEE. This CDR3 comprises 15 residues. CDR3 region: CASSLSGAPYNEQFF. CDR3 coding DNA: TGTGCCAGCAGCCTTAGCGGGGCCCCCTACAATGAGCAGTTCTTC.

The chain is built from TRBV7-9 and TRBJ1-5; D is unresolved. CDR3 length: 15 residues. Germline V gives CDR1 SEHNR, CDR2 FQNEAQ (reference sequence). V was pared by 5 bases and J by 2 bases, with 13 bases between. The CDR3: CASSPRSGGNQPQHF. CDR3 bases: TGTGCCAGCAGCCCTCGTAGCGGCGGCAATCAGCCCCAGCATTTT.

The J gene is TRBJ2-7, the V gene TRBV5-6, with TRBD1 matching over 12 bases. The V and J ends lost 2 bases and 4 bases, in that order; junction bases with no gene match: 10. This CDR3 spans 17 amino acids. Germline V gene data show CDR1 as SGHDT and CDR2 as YYEEEE. The CDR3 loop reads CASSLRIGTGGWYEQYF. The CDR3, as DNA: TGTGCCAGCAGCTTAAGGATTGGGACAGGGGGCTGGTACGAGCAGTACTTC.

V and J are TRBV6-5 and TRBJ1-5, with D possibly TRBD1 on 6 matching bases. Germline CDR1 and CDR2: MNHEY and SVGAGI. V was cut by 5 bases and J by 3 bases, with 11 bases left in between. CDR3 size: 14 residues. In nucleotides, the CDR3 is TGTGCCAGCAGTCCTCAGGGGTACAATCAGCCCCAGCATTTT. This gives the protein CASSPQGYNQPQHF.

The chain carries TRBV5-8 and TRBJ2-7, with 13 bases aligning to TRBD2. Germline loops: CDR1 SGHTS, CDR2 YDEGEE. The CDR3 loop spans 15 amino acids. V trimming: 2 bases; J trimming: 4 bases; junction bases outside the gene matches: 3. The CDR3 DNA sequence: TGTGCCAGCAGCTTTGGGACTAGCGGGACATACGAGCAGTACGTC. This encodes CASSFGTSGTYEQYV.

The chain has TRBV7-9 and TRBJ2-7; 12 positions match TRBD2. This CDR3 has 15 residues. J gave up 4 bases and V 5 bases, and 6 bases lay outside the gene matches. Germline values: CDR1 SEHNR, CDR2 FQNEAQ (reference sequence). The CDR3: CASSPLTSGSYEQYF. The CDR3 region has the DNA TGTGCCAGCAGCCCTCTGACTAGCGGGAGTTACGAGCAGTACTTC.

This clone is medium-sized in the sample. The rearrangement joins TRBV5-4 to TRBJ1-1; 8 positions agree with TRBD1. Germline-derived CDR1 and CDR2 are SGHNT and YYREEE (reference sequence). The CDR3 is 13 amino acids. V lost 9 bases and J lost 0; bases outside the gene matches: 4. The CDR3 sequence is CAIADRVNTEAFF. Written as DNA, the CDR3 is TGTGCCATCGCGGACAGGGTGAACACTGAAGCTTTCTTT.